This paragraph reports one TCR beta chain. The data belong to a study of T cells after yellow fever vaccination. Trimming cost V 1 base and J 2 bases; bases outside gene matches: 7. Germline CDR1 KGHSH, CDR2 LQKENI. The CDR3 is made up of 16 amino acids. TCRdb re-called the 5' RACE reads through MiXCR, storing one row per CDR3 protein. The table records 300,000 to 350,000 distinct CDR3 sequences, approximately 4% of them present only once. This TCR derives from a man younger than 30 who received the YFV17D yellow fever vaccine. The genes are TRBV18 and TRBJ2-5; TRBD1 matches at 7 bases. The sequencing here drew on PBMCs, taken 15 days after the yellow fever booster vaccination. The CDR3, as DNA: TGTGCCAGCTCACCACGACGAGACAGGGTTCAAGAGACCCAGTACTTC. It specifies CASSPRRDRVQETQYF.